This note documents a single T cell receptor beta chain sequence. Libraries were prepared by immunoSEQ multiplex PCR; TCRdb keeps only in-frame clonotypes and omits some of them. The sample records around 180,000 clones, about 88% being singletons. These data originate in a study of blood T cell repertoires in COVID-19. Study-wide background: Nucleic acid was either cDNA or gDNA, and it came from T cells, B-cell-depleted T cells, or PBMCs.

Germline assignment: CDR1 ENHRY and CDR2 SYGVKD. The CDR3 sequence is 11 residues long. V lost 10 bases and J 2 bases, leaving 7 bases between the germline ends. This rearrangement joins TRBV10-3 to TRBJ2-3; D is unresolved. The source is a man in his sixties with acute or convalescent COVID-19. Sequenced material: peripheral blood. CDR3 loop: CASTSTDTQYF. As DNA, the CDR3 is TGTGCCAGCACTTCCACAGATACGCAGTATTTT.